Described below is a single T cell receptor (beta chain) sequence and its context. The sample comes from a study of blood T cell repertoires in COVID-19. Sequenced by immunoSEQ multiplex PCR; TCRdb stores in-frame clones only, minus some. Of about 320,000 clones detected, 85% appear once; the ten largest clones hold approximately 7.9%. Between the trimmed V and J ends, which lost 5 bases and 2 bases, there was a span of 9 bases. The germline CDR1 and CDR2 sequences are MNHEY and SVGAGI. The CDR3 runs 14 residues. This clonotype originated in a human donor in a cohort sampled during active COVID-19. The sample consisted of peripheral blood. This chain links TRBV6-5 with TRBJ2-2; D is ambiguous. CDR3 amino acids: CASSNVVNTGELFF. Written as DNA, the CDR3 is TGTGCCAGCAGTAACGTAGTAAACACCGGGGAGCTGTTTTTT.